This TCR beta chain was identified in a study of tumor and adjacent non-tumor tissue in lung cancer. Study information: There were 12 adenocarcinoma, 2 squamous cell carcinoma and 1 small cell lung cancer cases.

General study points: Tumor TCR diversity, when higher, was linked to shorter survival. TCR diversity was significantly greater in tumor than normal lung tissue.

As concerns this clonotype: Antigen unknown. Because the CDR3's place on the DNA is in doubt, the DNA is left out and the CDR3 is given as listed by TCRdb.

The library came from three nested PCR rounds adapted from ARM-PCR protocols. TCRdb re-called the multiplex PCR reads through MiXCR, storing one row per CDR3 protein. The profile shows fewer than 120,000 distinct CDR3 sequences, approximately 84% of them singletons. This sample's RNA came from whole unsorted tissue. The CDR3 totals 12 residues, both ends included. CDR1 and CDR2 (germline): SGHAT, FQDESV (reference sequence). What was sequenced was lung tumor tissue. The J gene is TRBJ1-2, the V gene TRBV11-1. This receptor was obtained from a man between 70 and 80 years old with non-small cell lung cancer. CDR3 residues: CTSSLYRYDCTF.